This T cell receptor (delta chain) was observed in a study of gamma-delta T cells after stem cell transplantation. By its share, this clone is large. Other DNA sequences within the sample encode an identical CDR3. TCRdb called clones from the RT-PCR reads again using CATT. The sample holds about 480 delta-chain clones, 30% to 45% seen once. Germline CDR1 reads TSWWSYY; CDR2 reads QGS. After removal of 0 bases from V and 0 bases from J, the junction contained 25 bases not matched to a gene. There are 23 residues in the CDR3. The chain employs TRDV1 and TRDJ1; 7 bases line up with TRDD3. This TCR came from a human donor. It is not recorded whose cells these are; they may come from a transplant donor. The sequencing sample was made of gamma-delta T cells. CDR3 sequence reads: CALGELEVPAGYRPNIYTDKLIF. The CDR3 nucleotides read TGTGCTCTTGGGGAACTAGAGGTGCCGGCGGGATACCGTCCTAATATCTACACCGATAAACTCATCTTT.